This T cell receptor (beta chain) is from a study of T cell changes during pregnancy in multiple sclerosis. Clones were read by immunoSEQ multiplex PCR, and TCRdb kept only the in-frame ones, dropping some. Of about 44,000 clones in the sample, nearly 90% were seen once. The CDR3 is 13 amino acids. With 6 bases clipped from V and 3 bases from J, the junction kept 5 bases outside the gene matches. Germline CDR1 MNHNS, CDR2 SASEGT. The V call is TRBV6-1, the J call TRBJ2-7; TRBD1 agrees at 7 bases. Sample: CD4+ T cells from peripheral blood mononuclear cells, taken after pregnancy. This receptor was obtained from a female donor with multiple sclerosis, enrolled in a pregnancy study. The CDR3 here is CASSRDRDYEQYF. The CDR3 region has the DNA TGTGCCAGCAGCCGCGACAGGGACTACGAGCAGTACTTC.